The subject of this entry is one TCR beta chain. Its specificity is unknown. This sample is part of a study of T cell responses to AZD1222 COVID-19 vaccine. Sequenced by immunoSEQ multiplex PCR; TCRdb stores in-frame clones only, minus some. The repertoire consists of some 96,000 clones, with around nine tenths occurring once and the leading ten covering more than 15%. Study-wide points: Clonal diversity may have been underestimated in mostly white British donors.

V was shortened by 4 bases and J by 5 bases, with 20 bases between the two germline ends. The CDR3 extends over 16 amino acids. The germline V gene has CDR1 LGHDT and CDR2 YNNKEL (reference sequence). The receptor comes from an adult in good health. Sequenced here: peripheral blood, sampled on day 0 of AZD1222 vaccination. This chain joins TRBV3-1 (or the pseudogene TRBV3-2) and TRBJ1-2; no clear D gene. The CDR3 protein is CASSPGLTLGLYGYTF. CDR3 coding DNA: TGTGCCAGCAGCCCCGGTCTCACCTTAGGTCTATATGGCTACACCTTC.